This T cell receptor (beta chain) was found in a study of shared clonotypes between healthy human individuals. This CDR3 region has 16 residues. J was trimmed by 5 bases and V by 4 bases; bases with no gene match: 6. Per the germline V gene, CDR1 is MNHEY and CDR2 is SVGAGI. Assay used: immunoSEQ multiplex PCR; TCRdb lists only in-frame clones, some missing. This table holds roughly 490,000 clones, about three quarters found once. Around 82 million PBMCs supplied genomic DNA for unsorted samples. V gene TRBV6-5 combines with J gene TRBJ2-1; the match to TRBD2 covers 12 bases. This TCR was recovered from a middle-aged woman in good health. Some clones in this sample may be carry-over from other donors' samples. Source material: PBMCs. The CDR3 nucleotides are TGTGCCAGCAGTTGGACTAGCGGGACGGCGAACAATGAGCAGTTCTTC. Amino acid sequence: CASSWTSGTANNEQFF.